This entry describes one T cell receptor beta chain. The sample originates from a study of response to subunit inactivated influenza vaccine. Germline-derived CDR1 and CDR2 are KGHSH and LQKENI. The CDR3 extends over 15 amino acids. V gave up 3 bases and J gave up 0 bases, with 8 bases separating them. One entry per CDR3 protein, called by TCRdb with MiXCR from the RT-PCR reads. The sample includes about 570,000 distinct CDR3 sequences, roughly 12% of them seen just once. The same sample was also studied in work on T cells expressing NK-cell markers. As reported in that work: It was by 5'RACE template switching with UMIs that TCR beta cDNA was made. Sequencing of TCR beta repertoires drew on sorted CD3+CD56+NKG2C+, CD3+CD56+NKG2C- and CD3+CD56-NKG2C+ T cells. Of the CD8+ T cell pool in 6 or 7 donors, roughly 1.0-8% was accounted for by dominant NKG2C+ clonotypes. A few donors likewise had their CD3+CD56-NKG2C+ fraction led by these clonotypes.

The sequence was obtained from a man in his fifties who received an inactivated influenza vaccine. The source material was PBMCs from blood, sampled on the day of vaccination. The chain links TRBV18 to TRBJ2-2; no firm D call. CDR3 loop: CASSPATTNTGELFF. In DNA form, the CDR3 reads TGTGCCAGCTCACCGGCCACCACGAACACCGGGGAGCTGTTTTTT. The variable domain in full, with the rest retrieved from reference TRBV18 and TRBJ2-2, is NAGVMQNPRHLVRRRGQEARLRCSPMKGHSHVYWYRQLPEEGLKFMVYLQKENIIDESGMPKERFSAEFPKEGPSILRIQQVVRGDSAAYFCASSPATTNTGELFFGEGSRLTVL.